This T cell receptor (beta chain) was recovered during a study of CD8 T cells in ankylosing spondylitis (dated by TCRdb to about 2017). Notes on the research overall: The study profiled T cell receptor beta repertoires in healthy donors and ankylosing spondylitis patients to find disease-linked TCR variants. The full study cohort comprised about 25 ankylosing spondylitis patients and roughly 110 healthy donors. Peripheral blood was sampled, and synovial fluid was also collected from ankylosing spondylitis patients. Broad study findings and their caveats: Significant enrichment of the disease-linked clones was reported in matched synovial fluid samples from ankylosing spondylitis patients. Some of the motif variants had been reported before in the synovial fluid and blood of reactive arthritis patients, a finding that suggests common disease-initiation mechanisms. A CD8+ phenotype was shown by the disease-linked clones, which were found at relatively low frequencies in peripheral blood. A TCR beta motif of about 8 highly homologous amino acid variants appeared characteristic of blood from ankylosing spondylitis patients.

There are many counts of this clonotype. Its antigen is not yet known. No much larger clone exists at a distance of one base, and base qualities are not known. TCRdb shows the sequencer as Illumina HiSeq 2500. Quantitative 5'-RACE with molecular barcodes was used to prepare TCR beta libraries. For the original study's pipeline: To identify disease-linked TCR variants, a new computational method was used, one built on a probabilistic model of VDJ rearrangement. The public reads were reprocessed in TCRdb via fastp at Q25 and MiXCR, keeping in-frame beta chains. Each entry is one CDR3 protein sequence, shown with its most common DNA and genes. The V and J calls were determined by TCRdb, not by the authors. The sample includes about 96,000 distinct CDR3 sequences, with 8.8% observed a single time. About 4.6% of the sample goes to the ten largest clones. The germline V gene sets CDR1 to SGHRS and CDR2 to YFSETQ. The CDR3 starts with the cysteine, ends with the phenylalanine, and has 16 residues. Solely the CDR3 DNA is kept, with 48 bases framed from the first base. V is pruned by 1 base and J by 9 bases, leaving 12 bases of the junction without a gene match.

Here the chain combines TRBV5-1 and TRBJ2-1; 8 junctional bases match TRBD2. The sample comprised blood, either unsorted or a sorted T cell fraction (not recorded which). The receptor comes from a male donor with ankylosing spondylitis or in good health (not recorded which). The DNA is TGCGCCAGCAGCTTGAACAAGCTAGCGGGTGGTGGTGAGCAGTTCTTC. It specifies CASSLNKLAGGGEQFF.